This entry features one T cell receptor beta chain sequence. Its antigen remains unidentified. The table came from immunoSEQ multiplex PCR; TCRdb's copy has only in-frame clones and leaves some out. The sample yields about 1.5 million clones, under 99% seen once. The data derive from a study of shared clonotypes between healthy human individuals. At the level of the study: There were three CD4 naive, three CD4 memory, two CD8 naive and one CD8 memory plates per donor.

J gave up 7 bases and V 1 base, and 2 bases lay outside the gene matches. Germline lookup yields CDR1 SGHTA and CDR2 FQGNSA. The CDR3 has 14 amino acids. Whole-study findings and limits: The sampled material consisted only of blood, and tissue repertoires are likely to differ.

The TCR originated in a man younger than 45 in good health. The chain links TRBV7-2 to TRBJ2-7; 12 bases are a match to TRBD2. Sequencing input: naive CD4+ T cells sorted from blood. The subset denotes: CD45RA+ positively selected. The CDR3 loop reads CASSLGLAGVEQYF. The CDR3, as DNA: TGTGCCAGCAGCTTAGGACTAGCGGGAGTTGAGCAGTACTTC.